These T cell receptor beta chains were read from a single sample in a study of cytomegalovirus exposure and HLA in healthy donors. Measured with immunoSEQ multiplex PCR; TCRdb has only the in-frame clones, and not every one. This sample has 120,000 or so clones, with approximately 88% found just once. The material sequenced was PBMCs. These receptor sequences come from a woman in her 30s in good health and CMV-seropositive. Both conserved end residues are part of each CDR3. A D gene is named only where the DNA matches it firmly. Clone sizes are given selectively: once, few, many, or a class where the clone is expanded.

v_gene,d_gene,j_gene,len,abundance,CDR3nt,CDR3aa
TRBV6-5,NA,TRBJ1-5,15,NA,TGTGCCAGCAGATCGACACAGGGCAGCAATCAGCCCCAGCATTTT,CASRSTQGSNQPQHF
TRBV7-2,TRBD1,TRBJ2-5,15,NA,TGTGCCAGCAGCTATGCGGGACAGGGAGGGGAGACCCAGTACTTC,CASSYAGQGGETQYF
TRBV10-2,TRBD1,TRBJ1-1,14,few,TGCGCCAGCAGCAGACAGGGCCCGAACACTGAAGCTTTCTTT,CASSRQGPNTEAFF
TRBV21-1,NA,TRBJ1-4,13,many,TGTGCCAGCGAGAGACAGCTAAATGAAAAACTGTTTTTT,CASERQLNEKLFF
TRBV5-1,TRBD2,TRBJ2-2,16,NA,TGCGCCAGCAGCTTGGCGCTAGCGGACTACACCGGGGAGCTGTTTTTT,CASSLALADYTGELFF
TRBV19,NA,TRBJ2-7,13,NA,TGTGCCAGTAGTATAGGTCCGAGGTACGAGCAGTACTTC,CASSIGPRYEQYF
TRBV7-2,NA,TRBJ1-5,13,NA,TGTGCCAGCAGCTTAGCTTACAATCAGCCCCAGCATTTT,CASSLAYNQPQHF
TRBV6-5,NA,TRBJ1-2,13,NA,TGTGCCAGCACCAATGACAGGTCCTATGGCTACACCTTC,CASTNDRSYGYTF
TRBV19,NA,TRBJ2-7,11,NA,TGTGCCAGTAAAGGGGTCTCCGAGCAGTACTTC,CASKGVSEQYF
TRBV7-9,NA,TRBJ1-1,13,NA,TGTGCCAGCAGTGCCCAGGAGAACACTGAAGCTTTCTTT,CASSAQENTEAFF
TRBV19,TRBD1,TRBJ1-3,14,few,TGTGCCAGTTGGGACAGGTTCTCTGGAAACACCATATATTTT,CASWDRFSGNTIYF
TRBV9,TRBD2,TRBJ2-3,17,few,TGTGCCAGCAGCTCGCATACTAGCGGGGGCCCAACGCATACGCAGTATTTT,CASSSHTSGGPTHTQYF
TRBV9,TRBD1,TRBJ2-1,14,once,TGTGCCAGCAGCGACCGGGACAGATTCAATGAGCAGTTCTTC,CASSDRDRFNEQFF
TRBV6-5,NA,TRBJ2-7,15,NA,TGTGCCAGCAGCCAAGGTCGGGAAGGAGTCTACGAGCAGTACTTC,CASSQGREGVYEQYF
TRBV4-2,NA,TRBJ2-3,16,once,TGTGCCAGCAGCCAGATACCCCTTATGGGCGCAGATACGCAGTATTTT,CASSQIPLMGADTQYF
TRBV18,NA,TRBJ1-1,13,NA,TGTGCAACATATGGACAGACGAACACTGAAGCTTTCTTT,CATYGQTNTEAFF
TRBV10-2,TRBD2,TRBJ2-3,15,NA,TGCGCCAGCACCCCTAGCGGGGTTAGCACAGATACGCAGTATTTT,CASTPSGVSTDTQYF
TRBV19,NA,TRBJ1-4,16,NA,TGTGCCAGTCGAAGGCACAGTCTCTCAACTAATGAAAAACTGTTTTTT,CASRRHSLSTNEKLFF